These T cell receptor beta chains were read from a single sample in a study of T cell repertoires in cytomegalovirus infection. TCRdb reanalysed the reads using MiXCR and keeps one entry per CDR3 protein. The table shows around 310,000 distinct CDR3 sequences, with almost 30% occurring only once. Which antigens these TCRs recognize remains unknown. The sequenced sample was cultured PBMCs, obtained from culture after CMV antigen stimulation. The receptors shown here come from a human donor in good health (CMV status not recorded). Some clones in this sample may be carry-over from other donors' samples. CDR3s include the opening cysteine and the closing phenylalanine or tryptophan. A D gene is named only where the DNA matches it firmly. A row's size may be missing; if present it is once, few, many or a size class.

clone_size	v_call	j_call	d_call	cdr3_nt	cdr3_aa
few	TRBV12-3/TRBV12-4	TRBJ2-7	-	TGTGCCAGCAAAACCGGACGGCAGGTAGGGGAGCAGTACTTC	CASKTGRQVGEQYF
few	TRBV29-1	TRBJ1-5	-	TGCAGCGTTGGGGGGGAAGGAAGTCAGCCCCAGCATTTT	CSVGGEGSQPQHF
many	TRBV7-2	TRBJ2-7	TRBD2	TGTGCCAGCAGCTTACCCTTGGGACTAGCGGGGCTCGAGCAGTACTTC	CASSLPLGLAGLEQYF
many	TRBV7-3	TRBJ1-2	TRBD1	TGTGCCAGCAGCTTCCGCCACCGGGACAGGAAAGGGTCTAACTATGGCTACACCTTC	CASSFRHRDRKGSNYGYTF
few	TRBV7-9	TRBJ1-4	-	TGTGCCAGCAGCGCCCTCGTTAGAAATGAAAAACTGTTTTTT	CASSALVRNEKLFF
-	TRBV4-1	TRBJ2-3	-	TGCGCCAGCAGCCGAGGAACGGGTTCCACAGATACGCAGTATTTT	CASSRGTGSTDTQYF
few	TRBV24-1	TRBJ2-1	-	TGTGCCACCAGTGATTTGAGAGGGGGCTCCTACAATGAGCAGTTCTTC	CATSDLRGGSYNEQFF
-	TRBV27	TRBJ2-7	TRBD2	TGTGCCAGCAGTTTGGCGGGGGATGACTACGAGCAGTACTTC	CASSLAGDDYEQYF
-	TRBV7-2	TRBJ2-5	TRBD1	TGTGCCAGCAGCCGTCTCGGACAGGGCCAAGAGACCCAGTACTTC	CASSRLGQGQETQYF
-	TRBV18	TRBJ2-7	TRBD1	TGTGCCAGCTCACTTAGTTCCGGGACAGGTGTGAAAGAGCAGTACTTC	CASSLSSGTGVKEQYF
few	TRBV28	TRBJ2-1	TRBD1	TGTGCCAGCAGCCATGGGACAGGGGTTAATGAGCAGTTCTTC	CASSHGTGVNEQFF
few	TRBV4-1	TRBJ2-2	-	TGCGCCAGCAGCCGACGCGCTGACAGGAACACCGGGGAGCTGTTTTTT	CASSRRADRNTGELFF
many	TRBV19	TRBJ2-3	-	TGTGCCAGTAGTATGACATCCACAGATACGCAGTATTTT	CASSMTSTDTQYF
-	TRBV20-1	TRBJ2-7	TRBD2	TGCAGTGCTAGCGGACTAGCGGGAGCTTACGAGCAGTACTTC	CSASGLAGAYEQYF